This is a list of T cell receptor beta chains from one sample in a study of blood T cell repertoires in COVID-19. The protocol was immunoSEQ multiplex PCR, while the TCRdb copy is restricted to in-frame clones and leaves out a portion. The sample gives about 97,000 clones, roughly 86% of which show up once; around 2.9% is in the top ten. Material for sequencing was peripheral blood. These receptors were taken from a man aged 45-65 years with active or convalescent COVID-19. Each CDR3 is given with its conserved first and last residue. D genes are given only for firm matches. A row's size may be missing; if present it is once, few, many or a size class.

size,D,V,J,DNA,CDR3
-,TRBD1,TRBV5-6,TRBJ2-1,TGTGCCAGCAAAGGGGGCCGGGATGAGCAGTTCTTC,CASKGGRDEQFF
once,-,TRBV18,TRBJ2-5,TGTGCCAGCTCACCGGTAGGGGATTTGAGGGAGACCCAGTACTTC,CASSPVGDLRETQYF
-,TRBD1,TRBV28,TRBJ1-1,TGTGCCAGCACCTCCTACTACCGGGACAGTCGGAACACTGAAGCTTTCTTT,CASTSYYRDSRNTEAFF
-,TRBD1,TRBV30,TRBJ1-2,TGTGCCTGGAGGCAGGGACAGTCCTTTAACTATGGCTACACCTTC,CAWRQGQSFNYGYTF
-,-,TRBV2,TRBJ1-1,TGTGCCAGCAGGACTGACAGGAACACTGAAGCTTTCTTT,CASRTDRNTEAFF
-,-,TRBV24-1,TRBJ2-3,TGTGCCACCAGTGAACCCGACATTGGTACGCAGTATTTT,CATSEPDIGTQYF
-,-,TRBV7-9,TRBJ1-4,TGTGCCAGCAGCCCTTCGGAAAAACTGTTTTTT,CASSPSEKLFF
once,TRBD1,TRBV6-5,TRBJ1-5,TGTGCCAGCTTCTCCGGGACAGGGGGGTATCAGCCCCAGCATTTT,CASFSGTGGYQPQHF
-,-,TRBV28,TRBJ1-2,TGTGCCAGCAGTTTATCCGGGGCAGGGGAGTACTATGGCTACACCTTC,CASSLSGAGEYYGYTF
-,-,TRBV11-3,TRBJ1-2,TGTGCCAGCAGGTTGCCTTTTCCGGTACTTGGTGGCTACACCTTC,CASRLPFPVLGGYTF
-,-,TRBV10-3,TRBJ1-2,TGTGCCATCAGTGAGCGGGGGAAATCTGGCTATGGCTACACCTTC,CAISERGKSGYGYTF
-,-,TRBV7-9,TRBJ1-2,TGTGCCAGCAGCTTCGATCAGGGGTATGGCTACACCTTC,CASSFDQGYGYTF
-,TRBD1,TRBV28,TRBJ1-5,TGTGCCAGCAGTCCTGGCCGACAGGGGATACACCAGCCCCAGCATTTT,CASSPGRQGIHQPQHF
-,-,TRBV19,TRBJ1-5,TGTGCCAGTACCATAGGCAATCAGCCCCAGCATTTT,CASTIGNQPQHF
few,-,TRBV24-1,TRBJ2-5,TGTGCCACCAGTGATTCCGGGACAAGCTTGGCCCAGTACTTC,CATSDSGTSLAQYF
-,TRBD2,TRBV6-1,TRBJ2-3,TGTGCCAGCAGTGAAGTGGGACTAGCGGGGAGAGATACGCAGTATTTT,CASSEVGLAGRDTQYF
-,TRBD2,TRBV10-1,TRBJ2-1,TGCGCCAGCAGTAACCCTATAGCGGGGGGGGACAATGAGCAGTTCTTC,CASSNPIAGGDNEQFF
-,TRBD1,TRBV19,TRBJ1-5,TGTGCCAGTAGTATCCGACAGGGCCCCGGGGAGCCCCAGCATTTT,CASSIRQGPGEPQHF
-,TRBD2,TRBV9,TRBJ2-1,TGTGCCAGCAGCACTCTCGTAGCGGGGGGCAATGAGCAGTTCTTC,CASSTLVAGGNEQFF
-,-,TRBV10-2,TRBJ2-2,TGCGCCAGCACCTTAGGGGTGAACACCGGGGAGCTGTTTTTT,CASTLGVNTGELFF
-,TRBD1,TRBV27,TRBJ1-5,TGTGCCAGCAGGGCGGGGACAGGGGGCGGCAATCAGCCCCAGCATTTT,CASRAGTGGGNQPQHF
-,TRBD1,TRBV29-1,TRBJ1-3,TGCAGCGTGGGACAGGGGGCGGGCGGAAACACCATATATTTT,CSVGQGAGGNTIYF
few,-,TRBV5-1,TRBJ1-6,TGCGCCAGCAGCCTCGATAGTCTAAATTCACCCCTCCACTTT,CASSLDSLNSPLHF
-,-,TRBV2,TRBJ2-5,TGTGCCAGCAGTGAAGTTGGGGGGAGGGAGACCCAGTACTTC,CASSEVGGRETQYF
-,TRBD1,TRBV6-5,TRBJ2-7,TGTGCCAGCAGGGGCGGGACAGGGATATACGAGCAGTACTTC,CASRGGTGIYEQYF
-,-,TRBV6-1,TRBJ2-1,TGTGCCAGCAGTGACACCGAGTACAATGAGCAGTTCTTC,CASSDTEYNEQFF
once,TRBD1,TRBV11-3,TRBJ2-5,TGTGCCAGCAGCGCCGGGACAGGGTTGGGGACCCAGTACTTC,CASSAGTGLGTQYF
-,-,TRBV28,TRBJ1-2,TGTGCCAGCCGCCTAAGACAGGTCCTAACCGGCTACACCTTC,CASRLRQVLTGYTF
once,-,TRBV9,TRBJ2-2,TGTGCCAGCAGCCCCGAGGTCAACACCGGGGAGCTGTTTTTT,CASSPEVNTGELFF
-,TRBD2,TRBV9,TRBJ2-2,TGTGCCAGCAGCGTAGCTGGACTAGCGAACACCGGGGAGCTGTTTTTT,CASSVAGLANTGELFF
-,TRBD2,TRBV6-5,TRBJ2-2,TGTGCCACCGTACGCAGCGGGGTTGACACCGGGGAGCTGTTTTTT,CATVRSGVDTGELFF
-,-,TRBV4-1,TRBJ2-5,TGCGCCAGCAGCCATGGGAGGGGAGGGGGTTCTGAAGAGACCCAGTACTTC,CASSHGRGGGSEETQYF
-,-,TRBV29-1,TRBJ1-1,TGCAGCGTTGAAGGCCAGGGGAGGGCTGAAGCTTTCTTT,CSVEGQGRAEAFF